Listed below are T cell receptor beta chains from one sample, sequenced in a study of tumor-infiltrating lymphocytes in oesophageal squamous cell carcinoma. TCRdb reanalysed the PCR reads using MiXCR and keeps one entry per CDR3 protein. The sample consists of 15,000 to 17,000 distinct CDR3 sequences, around 50% of them appearing once. Sample: esophageal tumor tissue. These TCRs come from a female donor with esophageal squamous cell carcinoma. Each CDR3 is given with its conserved first and last residue. The order of the fields is V gene, J gene, CDR3 length, D gene, clone size, CDR3 protein, CDR3 DNA. D genes are given only for firm matches. Part of the rows lack a size; the others show once, few, many or a class for expanded clones.

TRBV10-2	TRBJ2-3	15	NA	few	CASSEIGGSADTQYF	TGCGCCAGCAGTGAGATCGGAGGGAGCGCAGATACGCAGTATTTT
TRBV6-1	TRBJ1-5	14	NA	many	CASSEPGFYQPQHF	TGTGCCAGCAGTGAACCTGGTTTTTATCAGCCCCAGCATTTT
TRBV6-6	TRBJ1-2	16	TRBD1	NA	CASSRYPGQGNYGYTF	TGTGCCAGCAGTAGATACCCGGGACAGGGGAACTATGGCTACACCTTC
TRBV6-6	TRBJ2-5	16	TRBD1	NA	CASSYSKMTGGETQYF	TGTGCCAGCAGTTACTCGAAGATGACAGGGGGAGAGACCCAGTACTTC
TRBV5-3	TRBJ2-1	12	NA	NA	CASSQTGCEQFF	TGTGCCAGCAGCCAAACAGGGTGCGAGCAGTTCTTC
TRBV12-3/TRBV12-4	TRBJ2-7	15	NA	few	CASSWSGQSSYEQYF	TGTGCCAGCAGTTGGTCCGGGCAGAGCTCCTACGAGCAGTACTTC
TRBV7-6	TRBJ2-2	18	NA	few	CASSSRAKGEVNTGELFF	TGTGCCAGCAGCTCAAGGGCCAAAGGAGAGGTGAACACCGGGGAGCTGTTTTTT
TRBV10-3	TRBJ2-5	19	TRBD1	NA	CAISEEPGQGRGSLETQYF	TGTGCCATCAGTGAGGAACCGGGACAGGGTCGGGGATCTCTAGAGACCCAGTACTTC
TRBV7-2	TRBJ2-5	14	TRBD2	once	CASSFLAGGETQYF	TGTGCCAGCAGCTTCCTAGCGGGAGGTGAGACCCAGTACTTC
TRBV28	TRBJ2-7	14	NA	many	CASSFAGSSYEQYF	TGTGCCAGCAGTTTTGCAGGGAGCTCCTACGAGCAGTACTTC
TRBV7-2	TRBJ2-1	15	TRBD1	few	CASSLAGQGVNEQFF	TGTGCCAGCAGCCTCGCGGGACAGGGGGTAAATGAGCAGTTCTTC
TRBV28	TRBJ2-3	12	NA	NA	CASSWDLDTQYF	TGTGCCAGCAGTTGGGACCTGGATACGCAGTATTTT
TRBV14	TRBJ2-1	15	TRBD2	many	CASSQGLAVYNEQFF	TGTGCCAGCAGCCAAGGACTAGCGGTCTACAATGAGCAGTTCTTC
TRBV14	TRBJ2-7	15	NA	NA	CASSHPGGGLYEQYF	TGTGCCAGCAGCCACCCCGGTGGCGGCCTTTACGAGCAGTACTTC
TRBV7-4	TRBJ2-6	19	TRBD1	NA	CASSDYRGTGATGANVLTF	TGTGCCAGCAGCGATTATCGGGGGACAGGGGCAACGGGGGCCAACGTCCTGACTTTC
TRBV7-2	TRBJ2-1	17	NA	NA	CASSLERTYPPYNEQFF	TGTGCCAGCAGCTTGGAAAGGACTTACCCGCCCTACAATGAGCAGTTCTTC
TRBV6-1	TRBJ1-5	15	NA	NA	CASSERREGYQPQHF	TGTGCCAGCAGTGAGCGTAGGGAGGGGTATCAGCCCCAGCATTTT